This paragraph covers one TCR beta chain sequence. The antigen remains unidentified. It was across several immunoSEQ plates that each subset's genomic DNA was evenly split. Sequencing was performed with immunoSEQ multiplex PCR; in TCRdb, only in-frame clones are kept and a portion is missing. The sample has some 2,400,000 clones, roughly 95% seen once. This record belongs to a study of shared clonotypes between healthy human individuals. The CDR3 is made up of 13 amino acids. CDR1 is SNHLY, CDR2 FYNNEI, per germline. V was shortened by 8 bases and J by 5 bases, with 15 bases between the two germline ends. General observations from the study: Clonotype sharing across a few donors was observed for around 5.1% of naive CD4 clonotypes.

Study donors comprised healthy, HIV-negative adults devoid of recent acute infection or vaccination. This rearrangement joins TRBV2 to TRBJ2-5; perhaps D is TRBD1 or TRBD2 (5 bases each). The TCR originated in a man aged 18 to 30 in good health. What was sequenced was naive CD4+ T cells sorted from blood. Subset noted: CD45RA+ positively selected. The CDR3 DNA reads TGTGCCAGCTGTTGGGTTTGGGGGGAGACCCAGTACTTC. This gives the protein CASCWVWGETQYF.